A single count supports the clone carrying this TCR beta chain. Its antigen remains unknown. Following culture for roughly 10 days, CD4+ T cells were isolated. These data are taken from a study of vaccination effects on CD4 cells after COVID-19. Study-level background: Two doses of BNT162b2 or mRNA-1273 vaccine were administered to participants.

Method: immunoSEQ multiplex PCR; TCRdb's copy keeps in-frame clones and lacks some. The sample comprises roughly 48,000 clones, around 63% of which are singletons, and 4.5% to 7% rests with the top ten. The CDR3 covers 13 residues. Per the germline V gene, CDR1 is SEHNR and CDR2 is FQNEAQ (reference sequence). Between the trimmed V and J ends, which lost 3 bases and 1 base, there was a span of 6 bases. V gene TRBV7-9 combines with J gene TRBJ2-5; D remains unclear. The sequenced sample was CD4+ T cells from PBMCs cultured without peptide, obtained before COVID-19 vaccination. This clonotype originated in a human donor who received a COVID-19 vaccine. This CDR3 reads CASSLGSQETQYF. In DNA form, the CDR3 reads TGTGCCAGCAGCTTGGGCAGCCAAGAGACCCAGTACTTC.